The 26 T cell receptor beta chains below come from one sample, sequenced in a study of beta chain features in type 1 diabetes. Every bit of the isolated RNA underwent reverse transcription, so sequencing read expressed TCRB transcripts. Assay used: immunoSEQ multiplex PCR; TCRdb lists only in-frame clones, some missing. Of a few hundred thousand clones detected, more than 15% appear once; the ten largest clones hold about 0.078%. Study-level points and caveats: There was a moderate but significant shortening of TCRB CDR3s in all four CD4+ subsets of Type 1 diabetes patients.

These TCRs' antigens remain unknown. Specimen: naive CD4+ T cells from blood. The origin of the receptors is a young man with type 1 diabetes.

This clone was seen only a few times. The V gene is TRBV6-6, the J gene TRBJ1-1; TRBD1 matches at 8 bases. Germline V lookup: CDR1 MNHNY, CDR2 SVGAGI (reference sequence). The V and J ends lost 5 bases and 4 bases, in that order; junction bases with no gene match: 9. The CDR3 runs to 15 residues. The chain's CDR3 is CASSPGTGWATEAFF. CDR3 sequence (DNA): TGTGCCAGCAGTCCGGGGACAGGTTGGGCCACTGAAGCTTTCTTT.

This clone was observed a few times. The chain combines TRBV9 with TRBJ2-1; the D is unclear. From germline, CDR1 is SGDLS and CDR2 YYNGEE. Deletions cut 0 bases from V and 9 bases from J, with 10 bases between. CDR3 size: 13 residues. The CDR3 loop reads CASSVDTGSEQFF. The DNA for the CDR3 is TGTGCCAGCAGCGTAGATACCGGGTCTGAGCAGTTCTTC.

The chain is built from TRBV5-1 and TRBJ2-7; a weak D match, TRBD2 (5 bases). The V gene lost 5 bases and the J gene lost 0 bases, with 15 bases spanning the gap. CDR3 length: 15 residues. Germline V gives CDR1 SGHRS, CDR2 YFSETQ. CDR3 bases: TGCGCCAGCAGTCATAGCGTACCTATCTCCTACGAGCAGTACTTC. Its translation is CASSHSVPISYEQYF.

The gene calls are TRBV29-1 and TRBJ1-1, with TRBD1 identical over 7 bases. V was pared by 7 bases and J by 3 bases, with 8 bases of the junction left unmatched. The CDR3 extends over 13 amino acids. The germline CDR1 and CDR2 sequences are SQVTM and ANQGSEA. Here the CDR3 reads CSADPGTDTEAFF. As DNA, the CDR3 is TGCAGCGCTGACCCCGGGACAGACACTGAAGCTTTCTTT.

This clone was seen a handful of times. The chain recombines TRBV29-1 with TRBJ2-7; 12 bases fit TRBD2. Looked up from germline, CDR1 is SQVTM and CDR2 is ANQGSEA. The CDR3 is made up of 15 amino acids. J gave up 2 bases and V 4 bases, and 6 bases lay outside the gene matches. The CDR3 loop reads CSVARRLAGAYEQYF. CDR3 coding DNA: TGCAGCGTTGCCCGCCGACTAGCGGGAGCCTACGAGCAGTACTTC.

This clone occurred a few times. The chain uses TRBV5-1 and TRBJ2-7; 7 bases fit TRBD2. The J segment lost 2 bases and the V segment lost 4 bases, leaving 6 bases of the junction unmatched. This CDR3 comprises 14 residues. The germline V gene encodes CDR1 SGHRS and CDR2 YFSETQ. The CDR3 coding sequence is TGCGCCAGCAGCAAAACCGGGACTACCTACGAGCAGTACTTC. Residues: CASSKTGTTYEQYF.

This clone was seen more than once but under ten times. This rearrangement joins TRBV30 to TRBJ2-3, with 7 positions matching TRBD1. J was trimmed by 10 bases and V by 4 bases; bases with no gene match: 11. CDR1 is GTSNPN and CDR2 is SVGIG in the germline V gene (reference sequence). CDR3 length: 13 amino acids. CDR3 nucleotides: TGTGCCTGGACCGTTACAGCCGGGACAGCGCAGTATTTT. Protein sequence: CAWTVTAGTAQYF.

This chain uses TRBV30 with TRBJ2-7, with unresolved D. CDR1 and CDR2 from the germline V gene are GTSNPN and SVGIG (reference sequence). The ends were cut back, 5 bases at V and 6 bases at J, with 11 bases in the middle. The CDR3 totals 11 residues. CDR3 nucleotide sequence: TGTGCCTGGGCTGAATTGACCGAGCAGTACTTC. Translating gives CAWAELTEQYF.

The CDR3 DNA sequence: TGTGCCACCAGCAGAGGAGCGGGAGGGGACGAGACCCAGTACTTC. Protein: CATSRGAGGDETQYF. The chain joins TRBV15 to TRBJ2-5; 10 bases line up with TRBD2. The V gene's germline CDR1 is LNHNV and CDR2 YYDKDF (reference sequence). The CDR3 contains 15 residues. V was pared by 1 base and J by 5 bases, with 4 bases of the junction left unmatched.

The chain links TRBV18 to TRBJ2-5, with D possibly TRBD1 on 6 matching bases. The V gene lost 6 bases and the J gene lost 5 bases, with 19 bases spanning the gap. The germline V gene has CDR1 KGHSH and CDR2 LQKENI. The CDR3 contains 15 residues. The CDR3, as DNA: TGTGCCAGCTCCCGTACCGGGACATCTTTGGAGACCCAGTACTTC. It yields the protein CASSRTGTSLETQYF.

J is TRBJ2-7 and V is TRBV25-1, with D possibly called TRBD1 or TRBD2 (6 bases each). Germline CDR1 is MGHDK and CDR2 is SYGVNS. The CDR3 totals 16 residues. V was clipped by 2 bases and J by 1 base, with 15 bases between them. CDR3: CASSEGGTGRSYEQYF. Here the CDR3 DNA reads TGTGCCAGCAGTGAAGGCGGAACAGGGAGGTCCTACGAGCAGTACTTC.

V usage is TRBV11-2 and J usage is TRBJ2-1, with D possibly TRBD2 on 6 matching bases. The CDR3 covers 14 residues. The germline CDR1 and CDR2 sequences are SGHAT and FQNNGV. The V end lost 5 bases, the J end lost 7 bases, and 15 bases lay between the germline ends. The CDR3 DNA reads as TGTGCCAGCAGCAGAACGGGAGTTAGAAATGAGCAGTTCTTC. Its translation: CASSRTGVRNEQFF.

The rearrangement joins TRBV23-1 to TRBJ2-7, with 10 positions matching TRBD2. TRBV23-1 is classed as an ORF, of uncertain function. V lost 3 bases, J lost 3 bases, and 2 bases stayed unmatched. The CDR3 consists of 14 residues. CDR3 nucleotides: TGCGCCAGCAGTCAGACTAGCGGGCGCTACGAGCAGTACTTC. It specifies CASSQTSGRYEQYF.

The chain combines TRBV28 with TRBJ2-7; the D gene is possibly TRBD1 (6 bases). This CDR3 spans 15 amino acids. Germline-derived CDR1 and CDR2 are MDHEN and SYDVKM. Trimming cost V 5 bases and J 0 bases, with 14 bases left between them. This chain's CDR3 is CASSPTGHISYEQYF. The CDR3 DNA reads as TGTGCCAGCAGTCCCACAGGGCACATCTCCTACGAGCAGTACTTC. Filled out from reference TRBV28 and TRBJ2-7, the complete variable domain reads DVKVTQSSRYLVKRTGEKVFLECVQDMDHENMFWYRQDPGLGLRLIYFSYDVKMKEKGDIPEGYSVSREKKERFSLILESASTNQTSMYLCASSPTGHISYEQYFGPGTRLTVT.

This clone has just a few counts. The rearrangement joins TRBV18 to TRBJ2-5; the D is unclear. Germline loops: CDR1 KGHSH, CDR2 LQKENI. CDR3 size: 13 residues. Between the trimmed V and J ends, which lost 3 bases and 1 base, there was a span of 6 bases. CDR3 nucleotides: TGTGCCAGCTCACCCCGTGGCCAAGAGACCCAGTACTTC. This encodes CASSPRGQETQYF.

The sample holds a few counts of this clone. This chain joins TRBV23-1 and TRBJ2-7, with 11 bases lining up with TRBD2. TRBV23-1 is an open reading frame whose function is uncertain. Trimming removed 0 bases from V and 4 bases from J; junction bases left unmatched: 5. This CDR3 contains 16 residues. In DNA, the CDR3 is TGCGCCAGCAGTCAATCTGGACCTAGCGGGAGGTACGAGCAGTACTTC. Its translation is CASSQSGPSGRYEQYF.

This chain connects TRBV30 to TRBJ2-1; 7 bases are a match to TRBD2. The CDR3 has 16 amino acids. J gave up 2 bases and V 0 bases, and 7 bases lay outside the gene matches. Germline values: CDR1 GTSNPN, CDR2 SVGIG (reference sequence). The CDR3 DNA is TGTGCCTGGAGTGTGGGAACTAGCGTAGCCTACAATGAGCAGTTCTTC. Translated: CAWSVGTSVAYNEQFF.

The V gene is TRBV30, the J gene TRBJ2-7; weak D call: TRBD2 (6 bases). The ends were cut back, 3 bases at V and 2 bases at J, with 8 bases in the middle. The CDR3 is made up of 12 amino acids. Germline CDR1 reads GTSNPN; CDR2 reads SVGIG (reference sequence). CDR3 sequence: CAWREGPYEQYF. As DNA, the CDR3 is TGTGCCTGGAGGGAGGGACCCTACGAGCAGTACTTC.

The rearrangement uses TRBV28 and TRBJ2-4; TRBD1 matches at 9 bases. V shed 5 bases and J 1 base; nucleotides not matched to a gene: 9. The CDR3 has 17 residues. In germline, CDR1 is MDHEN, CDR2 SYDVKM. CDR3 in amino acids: CASSPWLTGGAKNIQYF. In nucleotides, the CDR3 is TGTGCCAGCAGTCCATGGCTGACAGGGGGTGCCAAAAACATTCAGTACTTC.

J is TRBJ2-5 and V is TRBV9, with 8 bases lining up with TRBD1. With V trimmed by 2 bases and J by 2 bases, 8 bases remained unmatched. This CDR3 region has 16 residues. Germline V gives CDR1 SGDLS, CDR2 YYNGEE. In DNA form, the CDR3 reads TGTGCCAGCAGCGTTGGTTCGACAGGGGCGCAAGAGACCCAGTACTTC. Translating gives CASSVGSTGAQETQYF.

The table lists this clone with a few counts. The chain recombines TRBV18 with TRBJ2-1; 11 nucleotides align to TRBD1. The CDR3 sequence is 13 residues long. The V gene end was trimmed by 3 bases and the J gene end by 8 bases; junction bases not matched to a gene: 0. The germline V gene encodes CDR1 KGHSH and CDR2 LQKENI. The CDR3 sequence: CASSPGQGDEQFF. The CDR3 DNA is TGTGCCAGCTCACCGGGACAGGGGGATGAGCAGTTCTTC.

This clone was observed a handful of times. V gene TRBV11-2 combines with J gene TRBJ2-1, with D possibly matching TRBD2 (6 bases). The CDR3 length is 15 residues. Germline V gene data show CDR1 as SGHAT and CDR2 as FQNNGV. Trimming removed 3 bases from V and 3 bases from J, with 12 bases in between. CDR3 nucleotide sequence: TGTGCCAGCAGCTTCGGGCTAGCGTTCTACAATGAGCAGTTCTTC. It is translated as CASSFGLAFYNEQFF.

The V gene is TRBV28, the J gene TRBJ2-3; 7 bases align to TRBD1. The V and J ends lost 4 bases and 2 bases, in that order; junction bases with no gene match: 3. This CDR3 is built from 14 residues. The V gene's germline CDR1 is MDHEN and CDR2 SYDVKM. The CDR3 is CASSSGQFTDTQYF. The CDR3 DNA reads TGTGCCAGCAGTTCGGGACAGTTCACAGATACGCAGTATTTT.

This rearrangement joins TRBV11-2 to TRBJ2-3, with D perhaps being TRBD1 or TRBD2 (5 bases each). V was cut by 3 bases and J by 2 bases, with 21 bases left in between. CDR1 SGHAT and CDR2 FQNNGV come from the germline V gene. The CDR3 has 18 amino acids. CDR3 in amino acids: CASSFREPQTLATDTQYF. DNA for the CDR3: TGTGCCAGCAGCTTCAGGGAGCCGCAGACTCTTGCCACAGATACGCAGTATTTT.

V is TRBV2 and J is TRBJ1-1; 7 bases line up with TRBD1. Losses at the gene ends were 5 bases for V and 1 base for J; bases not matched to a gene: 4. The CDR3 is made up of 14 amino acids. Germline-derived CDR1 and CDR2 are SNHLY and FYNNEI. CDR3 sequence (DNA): TGTGCCAGCAGTAGGGAGGGGGCGAACACTGAAGCTTTCTTT. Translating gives CASSREGANTEAFF.

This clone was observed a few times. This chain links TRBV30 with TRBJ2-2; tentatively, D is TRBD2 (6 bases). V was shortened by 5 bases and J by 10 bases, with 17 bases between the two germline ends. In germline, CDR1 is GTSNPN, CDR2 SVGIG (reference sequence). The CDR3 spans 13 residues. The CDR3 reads CAWQADTGVELFF. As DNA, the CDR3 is TGTGCCTGGCAGGCCGACACGGGGGTGGAGCTGTTTTTT.